This T cell receptor (beta chain) is from a study of OX40 agonist ivuxolimab in advanced cancers. Overall study context: Patients were infused with ivuxolimab every 2 weeks at 0.01 to 10 mg/kg. Treatment received earlier with anti-PD-1, anti-PD-L1 or anti-CTLA-4 agents was allowed, and around 36% had some. Study-wide points: Expanded clones belonging to CD8+ T cells outnumbered, on average, those of CD4+. Relatively little clonal expansion, among the lowest observed, appeared in partial responders at 0.1-3.0 mg/kg.

As regards this clone: Its antigen is undetermined.

Libraries were prepared by immunoSEQ multiplex PCR; TCRdb keeps only in-frame clonotypes and omits some of them. The table lists about 84,000 clones, 85% to 95% of them singletons, with approximately 11% in the top ten. The CDR3 covers 14 residues. Germline V CDR1 and CDR2: LNHNV, YYDKDF (reference sequence). V lost 1 base, J lost 4 bases, and 8 bases lay in between. Material: CD4+ or CD8+ T cells sorted from blood, obtained in a trial of the OX40 agonist ivuxolimab. This sequence originates from an adult with an advanced solid tumor such as melanoma, head and neck, liver or kidney cancer. V gene TRBV15 combines with J gene TRBJ1-5; tentatively, D is TRBD1 (6 bases). Here the CDR3 reads CATSRGTDNQPQHF. The CDR3 coding sequence is TGTGCCACCAGCAGAGGGACAGATAATCAGCCCCAGCATTTT.